Detailed here is one TCR beta chain. Produced via immunoSEQ multiplex PCR; TCRdb's table is partial and in-frame only. The table shows 85,000 to 100,000 clones, with 95% occurring only once. This specimen belongs to a study of technical replicates of blood from several donors. Germline CDR1 and CDR2: MDHEN and SYDVKM. The CDR3 has 13 residues. The junction had 1 base not matched to a gene; V was cut back by 3 bases and J by 3 bases. Sequenced material: T cells isolated from PBMCs. The clonotype originates from a human donor in good health. The chain uses TRBV28 and TRBJ2-7; TRBD1 agrees at 8 bases. CDR3 DNA sequence: TGTGCCAGCAGTTTGGGACAGGACTACGAGCAGTACTTC. The encoded protein is CASSLGQDYEQYF.